These 29 T cell receptor beta chains were sequenced from one sample in a study of T cell responses to AZD1222 COVID-19 vaccine. The table came from immunoSEQ multiplex PCR; TCRdb's copy has only in-frame clones and leaves some out. The sample contains approximately 150,000 clones, approximately 88% of which appear only once. Material: peripheral blood, obtained 28 days after the second AZD1222 dose. The receptors were gathered from an adult who received the AZD1222 COVID-19 vaccine.

The genes are TRBV6-6 and TRBJ2-2, with a possible D match to TRBD1 (6 bases). Trimming removed 6 bases at V and 5 bases at J, with 13 bases between. Germline assignment: CDR1 MNHNY and CDR2 SVGAGI (reference sequence). This CDR3 comprises 14 residues. The DNA for the CDR3 is TGTGCCAGCAGCTCATCACAGGGAACCGGGGAGCTGTTTTTT. It is translated as CASSSSQGTGELFF.

The V call is TRBV5-1, the J call TRBJ2-7, with D possibly being TRBD1 or TRBD2 (6 bases each). CDR3 length: 15 residues. V lost 5 bases and J 1 base, leaving 16 bases between the germline ends. Germline loops: CDR1 SGHRS, CDR2 YFSETQ. The DNA of the CDR3 is TGCGCCAGCAGGGGGGCCGGGGGAGCATCCTACGAGCAGTACTTC. Translating it yields CASRGAGGASYEQYF.

The J gene is TRBJ2-3, the V gene TRBV6-5; the D gene is possibly TRBD1 (5 bases). The V gene's germline CDR1 is MNHEY and CDR2 SVGAGI. The ends were cut back, 2 bases at V and 0 bases at J, with 9 bases in the middle. The CDR3 length is 15 residues. CDR3 sequence: CASSYRGSSTDTQYF. The DNA of the CDR3 is TGTGCCAGCAGTTACAGGGGATCTAGCACAGATACGCAGTATTTT.

Comments on this clone: The sample contains more than one DNA sequence encoding this CDR3. The rearrangement joins TRBV18 to TRBJ2-7; no clear D. V was shortened by 3 bases and J by 0 bases, with 12 bases between the two germline ends. The germline V gene has CDR1 KGHSH and CDR2 LQKENI. The CDR3 runs to 15 residues. CDR3 in amino acids: CASSPGTGSSYEQYF. In nucleotides, the CDR3 is TGTGCCAGCTCACCCGGAACCGGGTCCTCCTACGAGCAGTACTTC.

This CDR3 reads CASSSRTGNYGYTF. The CDR3 nucleotides are TGTGCCAGCAGCTCTCGGACAGGGAACTATGGCTACACCTTC. This sequence joins TRBV7-8 and TRBJ1-2; TRBD1 aligns across 8 bases. Trimming removed 4 bases from V and 2 bases from J; junction bases left unmatched: 3. CDR1 is SGHVS, CDR2 FQNEAQ, per germline. The CDR3 sequence is 14 residues long. Drawing the rest from reference TRBV7-8 and TRBJ1-2, the complete variable domain is GAGVSQSPRYKVAKRGQDVALRCDPISGHVSLFWYQQALGQGPEFLTYFQNEAQLDKSGLPSDRFFAERPEGSVSTLKIQRTQQEDSAVYLCASSSRTGNYGYTFGSGTRLTVV.

The chain links TRBV9 to TRBJ2-3, with 12 bases lining up with TRBD2. V dropped 3 bases and J dropped 0; count of bases not matched to a gene: 8. Germline-derived CDR1 and CDR2 are SGDLS and YYNGEE. The CDR3 loop spans 18 amino acids. The CDR3 DNA reads as TGTGCCAGCAGCGGGGCAGCTAGCGGGGGGGCTAGCACAGATACGCAGTATTTT. It encodes CASSGAASGGASTDTQYF.

V usage is TRBV5-4 and J usage is TRBJ1-2; 7 positions match TRBD1. The trim removed 4 bases at V and 4 bases at J, leaving 13 bases unmatched. The CDR3 loop spans 16 amino acids. Germline values: CDR1 SGHNT, CDR2 YYREEE (reference sequence). As DNA, the CDR3 is TGTGCCAGCAGCCCCGCCAGGGGGGCGTTATCCTATGGCTACACCTTC. It translates to CASSPARGALSYGYTF.

The V gene is TRBV10-3, the J gene TRBJ2-7; 11 bases agree with TRBD2. The CDR3 runs 16 residues. Germline CDR1 ENHRY, CDR2 SYGVKD. Trimming cost V 2 bases and J 4 bases; bases outside gene matches: 7. The DNA for the CDR3 is TGTGCCATCAGTGAGGCTGGGACTAGCGGAACTTACGAGCAGTACTTC. Amino acids: CAISEAGTSGTYEQYF.

This chain links TRBV11-2 with TRBJ2-7; D gene unclear. This CDR3 spans 15 amino acids. CDR1 is SGHAT, CDR2 FQNNGV, per germline. Trimming stripped 1 base from V and 0 bases from J, with 10 bases between. In nucleotides, the CDR3 is TGTGCCAGCAGCTTAGGAGACGGAATCTCCTACGAGCAGTACTTC. Its translation: CASSLGDGISYEQYF. The variable domain in full, completed from reference TRBV11-2 and TRBJ2-7, reads EAGVAQSPRYKIIEKRQSVAFWCNPISGHATLYWYQQILGQGPKLLIQFQNNGVVDDSQLPKDRFSAERLKGVDSTLKIQPAKLEDSAVYLCASSLGDGISYEQYFGPGTRLTVT.

This chain connects TRBV19 to TRBJ2-1; 9 positions match TRBD1. Germline-derived CDR1 and CDR2 are LNHDA and SQIVND (reference sequence). Trimming at V came to 3 bases and at J to 2 bases, leaving 5 bases not matched to a gene. The CDR3 runs 16 residues. CDR3 loop: CASSMDRGYTYNEQFF. In nucleotides, the CDR3 is TGTGCCAGTAGTATGGACAGGGGTTACACCTACAATGAGCAGTTCTTC.

This sequence joins TRBV9 and TRBJ1-2; TRBD1 might be the D (5 bases). CDR1 is SGDLS, CDR2 YYNGEE, per germline. V was cut by 0 bases and J by 3 bases, with 15 bases left in between. The CDR3 extends over 16 amino acids. CDR3 DNA sequence: TGTGCCAGCAGCGTAGAAATTGGGGGTGGAGACTATGGCTACACCTTC. It yields the protein CASSVEIGGGDYGYTF.

The V gene is TRBV4-1, the J gene TRBJ1-4, with D possibly being TRBD1 (6 bases). Deletions cut 4 bases from V and 7 bases from J, with 19 bases between. Germline V gene sequence: CDR1 MGHRA, CDR2 YSYEKL. The CDR3 is 16 amino acids. The CDR3 here is CASSLSMGGAGEKLFF. CDR3 DNA sequence: TGCGCCAGCAGCCTCTCAATGGGGGGGGCGGGTGAAAAACTGTTTTTT.

This clone has just one count. The CDR3 spells CASSPYQGLTEAFF. The CDR3 region has the DNA TGTGCCAGCAGCCCGTATCAGGGTCTTACTGAAGCTTTCTTT. The rearrangement joins TRBV14 to TRBJ1-1; D is perhaps TRBD1 (5 bases). Germline V gives CDR1 SGHDN, CDR2 FVKESK. The length of the CDR3 is 14 residues. Trimming took off 4 bases at V and 5 bases at J, with 14 bases between the two ends. The complete variable domain, with remaining parts taken from reference TRBV14 and TRBJ1-1, reads EAGVTQFPSHSVIEKGQTVTLRCDPISGHDNLYWYRRVMGKEIKFLLHFVKESKQDESGMPNNRFLAERTGGTYSTLKVQPAELEDSGVYFCASSPYQGLTEAFFGQGTRLTVV.

The chain couples TRBV6-4 to TRBJ2-3; D perhaps matches TRBD2 (5 bases). The CDR3 extends over 16 amino acids. V was pared by 0 bases and J by 0 bases, with 10 bases between. CDR1 is MRHNA, CDR2 SNTAGT, per germline. Here the CDR3 DNA reads TGTGCCAGCAGTGACTCTGGAACGGGGAGCACAGATACGCAGTATTTT. It codes for CASSDSGTGSTDTQYF.

The chain joins TRBV4-1 to TRBJ1-2; D possibly corresponds to TRBD1 (6 bases). The germline gives CDR1 MGHRA, CDR2 YSYEKL. V gave up 2 bases and J gave up 6 bases, with 10 bases separating them. The CDR3 has 13 amino acids. CDR3 amino acids: CASSQSRGDGYTF. The CDR3 coding sequence is TGCGCCAGCAGCCAAAGTAGGGGGGATGGCTACACCTTC.

The V and J genes are TRBV19 and TRBJ1-3; D not resolved. With 3 bases removed from V and 0 bases from J, the gap between germline ends came to 12 bases. The germline gives CDR1 LNHDA, CDR2 SQIVND (reference sequence). The CDR3 has 16 residues. The DNA for the CDR3 is TGTGCCAGTAGTATGGACCGGACGGGCTCTGGAAACACCATATATTTT. Its protein product is CASSMDRTGSGNTIYF.

V is TRBV4-1 and J is TRBJ2-1; D unclear. Trimming removed 4 bases at V and 4 bases at J, with 14 bases between. This CDR3 spans 15 amino acids. Per germline, CDR1 MGHRA and CDR2 YSYEKL. CDR3 nucleotides: TGCGCCAGCAGCCCGCGAGGACCCCCTTACAATGAGCAGTTCTTC. This translates into CASSPRGPPYNEQFF.

The chain is built from TRBV11-2 and TRBJ2-1; 8 nucleotides match TRBD1. The J segment lost 4 bases and the V segment lost 5 bases, leaving 7 bases of the junction unmatched. Germline values: CDR1 SGHAT, CDR2 FQNNGV. The CDR3 contains 15 residues. This chain's CDR3 is CASSQFRDRYNEQFF. In DNA, the CDR3 is TGTGCCAGCAGCCAATTCCGGGACAGGTACAATGAGCAGTTCTTC. The variable domain in full, completed from reference TRBV11-2 and TRBJ2-1, reads EAGVAQSPRYKIIEKRQSVAFWCNPISGHATLYWYQQILGQGPKLLIQFQNNGVVDDSQLPKDRFSAERLKGVDSTLKIQPAKLEDSAVYLCASSQFRDRYNEQFFGPGTRLTVL.

The sample holds one count of this clone. V gene TRBV27 combines with J gene TRBJ1-1; D remains ambiguous. CDR3 length equals 13 residues. CDR1 is MNHEY, CDR2 SMNVEV, per germline (reference sequence). Trimming took 3 bases from V and 0 from J, leaving 5 bases between them. The CDR3 nucleotides are TGTGCCAGCAGTTTGCGGCTGAACACTGAAGCTTTCTTT. This codes for CASSLRLNTEAFF.

The rearrangement uses TRBV19 and TRBJ1-3, with 7 bases fitting TRBD1. Trimming at V came to 8 bases and at J to 0 bases, leaving 7 bases not matched to a gene. Per germline, CDR1 LNHDA and CDR2 SQIVND (reference sequence). The length of the CDR3 is 15 residues. The CDR3 nucleotides are TGTGCCAGTTCTTACAGGGGCGCCTCTGGAAACACCATATATTTT. Its protein product is CASSYRGASGNTIYF. The variable domain in full, completed from reference TRBV19 and TRBJ1-3, reads DGGITQSPKYLFRKEGQNVTLSCEQNLNHDAMYWYRQDPGQGLRLIYYSQIVNDFQKGDIAEGYSVSREKKESFPLTVTSAQKNPTAFYLCASSYRGASGNTIYFGEGSWLTVV.

The V and J genes are TRBV10-1 and TRBJ1-1; 9 nucleotides match TRBD1. V dropped 5 bases and J dropped 4; count of bases not matched to a gene: 8. CDR1 and CDR2 from the germline V gene are WNHNN and SYGVQD (reference sequence). The CDR3 runs to 15 residues. DNA of the CDR3: TGCGCCAGCAGTAGAGCCGGGACAGGGATCACTGAAGCTTTCTTT. It codes for CASSRAGTGITEAFF.

This chain connects TRBV3-1 (or the pseudogene TRBV3-2) to TRBJ1-1; unclear D gene. Per germline, CDR1 LGHDT and CDR2 YNNKEL (reference sequence). CDR3 length: 14 residues. Trimming took 1 base from V and 5 from J, leaving 11 bases between them. The CDR3 coding sequence is TGTGCCAGCAGCCAAGTCGGTGGGTTTACTGAAGCTTTCTTT. This sequence encodes CASSQVGGFTEAFF.

The V gene is TRBV7-2, the J gene TRBJ1-2, with D hard to call. V was cut by 3 bases and J by 4 bases, with 9 bases left in between. Per the germline V gene, CDR1 is SGHTA and CDR2 is FQGNSA. The CDR3 loop spans 13 amino acids. DNA of the CDR3: TGTGCCAGCAGCTTCGGGGAGTTCTATGGCTACACCTTC. This gives the protein CASSFGEFYGYTF.

The chain combines TRBV6-5 with TRBJ1-2; TRBD1 agrees at 9 bases. CDR3 length: 16 residues. V lost 2 bases to trimming and J lost 2 bases; unmatched junction nucleotides: 6. The V gene's germline CDR1 is MNHEY and CDR2 SVGAGI. DNA of the CDR3: TGTGCCAGCAGTTACCTCGGGACAGGGACAAACTATGGCTACACCTTC. Its translation is CASSYLGTGTNYGYTF.

Worth noting for this clone: Other DNA variants within this sample encode the same CDR3. J is TRBJ2-2 and V is TRBV6-5, with 7 bases fitting TRBD1. CDR3 length: 15 amino acids. CDR1 is MNHEY and CDR2 is SVGAGI in the germline V gene. V trimming: 5 bases; J trimming: 6 bases; junction bases outside the gene matches: 9. In nucleotides, the CDR3 is TGTGCCAGCAGTAAACAACGGGACAGTTCCGGGGAGCTGTTTTTT. Protein product: CASSKQRDSSGELFF.

This rearrangement joins TRBV4-3 to TRBJ2-7; 8 nucleotides agree with TRBD2. The J segment lost 4 bases and the V segment lost 4 bases, leaving 15 bases of the junction unmatched. This CDR3 spans 17 amino acids. Germline CDR1 LGHNA, CDR2 YSLEER. Here the CDR3 DNA reads TGCGCCAGCAGCCGGGGACTTGGCGGGGGGTCCACATACGAGCAGTACTTC. It specifies CASSRGLGGGSTYEQYF.

The CDR3 DNA is TGCGCCAGCAGCCATAACAGGGGGGATCAGCCCCAGCATTTT. Translating gives CASSHNRGDQPQHF. The rearrangement joins TRBV4-1 to TRBJ1-5; 8 bases map to TRBD1. Germline lookup yields CDR1 MGHRA and CDR2 YSYEKL. The CDR3 is made up of 14 amino acids. The V gene end was trimmed by 3 bases and the J gene end by 5 bases; junction bases not matched to a gene: 3.

The rearrangement uses TRBV6-5 and TRBJ1-2; tentatively, D is TRBD1 (6 bases). The length of the CDR3 is 14 residues. V lost 4 bases and J lost 8, with 17 bases in between. The germline CDR1 and CDR2 sequences are MNHEY and SVGAGI. CDR3 coding DNA: TGTGCCAGCAGTTCTTGGACCCAGGGGTGGGGCTACACCTTC. It encodes CASSSWTQGWGYTF.

The chain carries TRBV20-1 and TRBJ1-6; D may be TRBD1 (6 bases). Germline lookup yields CDR1 DFQATT and CDR2 SNEGSKA (reference sequence). The V gene lost 3 bases and the J gene lost 7 bases, with 13 bases spanning the gap. The CDR3 is 14 residues long. DNA of the CDR3: TGCAGTGCTAGTTTGGGGGGCCTGAATTCACCCCTCCACTTT. Translated, it gives CSASLGGLNSPLHF.